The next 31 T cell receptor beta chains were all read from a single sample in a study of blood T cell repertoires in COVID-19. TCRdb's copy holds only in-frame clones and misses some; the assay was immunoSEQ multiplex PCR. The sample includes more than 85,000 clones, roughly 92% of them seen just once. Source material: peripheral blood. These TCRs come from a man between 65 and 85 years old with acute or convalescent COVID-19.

The CDR3 nucleotides are TGTGCCAGCAGTTCGCCCCCAGCTGAAGCTTTCTTT. Protein product: CASSSPPAEAFF. The J gene is TRBJ1-1, the V gene TRBV12-3 or TRBV12-4; D unclear. The V end lost 4 bases, the J end lost 6 bases, and 9 bases lay between the germline ends. The CDR3 totals 12 residues.

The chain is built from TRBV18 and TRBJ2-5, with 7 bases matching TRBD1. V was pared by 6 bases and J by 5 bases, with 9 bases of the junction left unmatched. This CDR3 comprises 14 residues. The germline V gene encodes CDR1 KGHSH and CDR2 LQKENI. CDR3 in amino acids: CASSLRSRGETQYF. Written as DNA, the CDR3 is TGTGCCAGCTCTCTACGGTCCAGGGGGGAGACCCAGTACTTC.

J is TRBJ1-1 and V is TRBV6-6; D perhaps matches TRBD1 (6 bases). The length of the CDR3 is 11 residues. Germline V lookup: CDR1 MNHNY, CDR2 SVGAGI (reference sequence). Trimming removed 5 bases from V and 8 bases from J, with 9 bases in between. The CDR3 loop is CASSPGVEAFF. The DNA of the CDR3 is TGTGCCAGCAGTCCAGGGGTGGAAGCTTTCTTT.

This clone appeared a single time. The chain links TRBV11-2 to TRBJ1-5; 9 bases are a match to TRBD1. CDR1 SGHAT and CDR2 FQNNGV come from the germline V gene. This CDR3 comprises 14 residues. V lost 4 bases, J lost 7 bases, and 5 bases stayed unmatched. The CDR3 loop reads CASSSDRGRQPQHF. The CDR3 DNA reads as TGTGCCAGCAGCTCCGACAGGGGGAGGCAGCCCCAGCATTTT.

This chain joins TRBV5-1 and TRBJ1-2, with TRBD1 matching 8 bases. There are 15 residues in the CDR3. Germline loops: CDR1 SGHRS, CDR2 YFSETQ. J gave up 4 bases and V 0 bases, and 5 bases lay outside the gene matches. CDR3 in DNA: TGCGCCAGCAGCTTGGGGGACAGGCGGCTCTATGGCTACACCTTC. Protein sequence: CASSLGDRRLYGYTF.

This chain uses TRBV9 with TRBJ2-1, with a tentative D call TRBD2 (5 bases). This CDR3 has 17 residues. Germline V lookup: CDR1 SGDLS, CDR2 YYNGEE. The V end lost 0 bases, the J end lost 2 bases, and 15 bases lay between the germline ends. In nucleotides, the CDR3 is TGTGCCAGCAGCGTAGCTTCGGAGCGGAAAACCTACAATGAGCAGTTCTTC. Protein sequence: CASSVASERKTYNEQFF.

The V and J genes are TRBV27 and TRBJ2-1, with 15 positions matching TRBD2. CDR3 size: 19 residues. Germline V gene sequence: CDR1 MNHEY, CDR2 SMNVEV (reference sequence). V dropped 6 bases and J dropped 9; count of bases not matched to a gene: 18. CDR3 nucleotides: TGTGCCAGCAGGACACCAGGGGGCTCTGGACTAGCGGGAGGGGGTGAGCAGTTCTTC. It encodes CASRTPGGSGLAGGGEQFF.

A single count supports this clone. DNA of the CDR3: TGTGCCAGTAGTTTGAGGGAAACAGATACGCAGTATTTT. Protein: CASSLRETDTQYF. The chain uses TRBV19 and TRBJ2-3, with D possibly TRBD2 on 5 matching bases. The CDR3 extends over 13 amino acids. The germline CDR1 and CDR2 sequences are LNHDA and SQIVND (reference sequence). V lost 5 bases and J lost 3, with 9 bases in between.

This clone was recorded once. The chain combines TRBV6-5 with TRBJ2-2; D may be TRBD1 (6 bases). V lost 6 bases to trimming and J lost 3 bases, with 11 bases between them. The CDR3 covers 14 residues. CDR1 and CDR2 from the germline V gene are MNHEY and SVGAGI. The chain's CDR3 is CASSPTGYTGELFF. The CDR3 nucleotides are TGTGCCAGCAGCCCCACAGGGTACACCGGGGAGCTGTTTTTT.

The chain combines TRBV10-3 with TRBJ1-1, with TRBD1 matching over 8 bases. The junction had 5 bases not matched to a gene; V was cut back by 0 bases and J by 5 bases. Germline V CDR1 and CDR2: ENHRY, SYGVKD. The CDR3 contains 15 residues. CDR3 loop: CAISESFDRGTEAFF. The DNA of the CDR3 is TGTGCCATCAGTGAGTCTTTTGACAGGGGAACTGAAGCTTTCTTT.

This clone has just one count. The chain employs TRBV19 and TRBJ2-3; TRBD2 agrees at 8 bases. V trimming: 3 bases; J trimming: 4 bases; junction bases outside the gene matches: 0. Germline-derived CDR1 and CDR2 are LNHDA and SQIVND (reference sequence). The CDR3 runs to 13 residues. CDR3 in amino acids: CASSMGLADTQYF. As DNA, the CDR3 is TGTGCCAGTAGTATGGGACTAGCAGATACGCAGTATTTT.

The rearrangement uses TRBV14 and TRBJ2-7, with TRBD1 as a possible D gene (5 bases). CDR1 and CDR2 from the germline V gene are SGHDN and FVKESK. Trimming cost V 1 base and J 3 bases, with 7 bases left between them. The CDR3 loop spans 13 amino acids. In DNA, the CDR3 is TGTGCCAGCAGCCAAGTCAGGGACTACGAGCAGTACTTC. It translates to CASSQVRDYEQYF.

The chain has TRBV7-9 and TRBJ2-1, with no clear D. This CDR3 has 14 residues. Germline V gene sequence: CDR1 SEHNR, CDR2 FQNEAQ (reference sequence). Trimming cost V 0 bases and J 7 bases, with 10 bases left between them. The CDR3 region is CASSLAVLQNEQFF. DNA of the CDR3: TGTGCCAGCAGCTTAGCTGTACTGCAAAATGAGCAGTTCTTC.

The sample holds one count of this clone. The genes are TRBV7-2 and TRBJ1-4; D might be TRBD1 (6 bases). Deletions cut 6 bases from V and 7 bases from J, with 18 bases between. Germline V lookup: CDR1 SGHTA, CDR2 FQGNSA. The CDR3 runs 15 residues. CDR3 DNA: TGTACCAGCAGTCGAGAACAGGGACACGTTGAAAAACTGTTTTTT. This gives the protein CTSSREQGHVEKLFF.

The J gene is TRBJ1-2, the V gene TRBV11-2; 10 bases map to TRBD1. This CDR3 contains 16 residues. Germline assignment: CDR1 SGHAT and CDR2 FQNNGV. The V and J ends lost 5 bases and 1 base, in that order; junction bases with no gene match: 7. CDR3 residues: CASSPVGDRGNYGYTF. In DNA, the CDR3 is TGTGCCAGCAGCCCTGTGGGGGACAGGGGTAACTATGGCTACACCTTC.

For the CDR3, the DNA is TGTGCCATCCCATCCTACGAGCAGTACTTC. This gives the protein CAIPSYEQYF. V usage is TRBV6-4 and J usage is TRBJ2-7, with unresolved D. CDR3 length: 10 residues. Germline lookup yields CDR1 MRHNA and CDR2 SNTAGT. V was shortened by 10 bases and J by 1 base, with 5 bases between the two germline ends.

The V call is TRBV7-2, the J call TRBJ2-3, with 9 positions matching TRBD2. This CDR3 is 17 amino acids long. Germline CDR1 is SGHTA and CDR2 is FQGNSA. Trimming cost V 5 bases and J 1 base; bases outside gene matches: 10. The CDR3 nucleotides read TGTGCCAGCAGCACACCTATCGCGGGGGGGCGCACAGATACGCAGTATTTT. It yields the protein CASSTPIAGGRTDTQYF.

CDR3: CASSGGGVNQPQHF. The DNA of the CDR3 is TGTGCCAGCAGCGGAGGGGGCGTTAATCAGCCCCAGCATTTT. V usage is TRBV28 and J usage is TRBJ1-5; 7 bases line up with TRBD1. The V gene end was trimmed by 6 bases and the J gene end by 4 bases; junction bases not matched to a gene: 6. The CDR3 is 14 residues long. Germline V gives CDR1 MDHEN, CDR2 SYDVKM.

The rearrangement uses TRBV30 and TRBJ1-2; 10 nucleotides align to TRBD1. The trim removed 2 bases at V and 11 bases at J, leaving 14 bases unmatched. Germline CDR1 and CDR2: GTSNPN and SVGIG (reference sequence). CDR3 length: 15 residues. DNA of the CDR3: TGTGCCTGGAGTACGACCCGGGACAGGGGTTTGAGATACACCTTC. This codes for CAWSTTRDRGLRYTF.

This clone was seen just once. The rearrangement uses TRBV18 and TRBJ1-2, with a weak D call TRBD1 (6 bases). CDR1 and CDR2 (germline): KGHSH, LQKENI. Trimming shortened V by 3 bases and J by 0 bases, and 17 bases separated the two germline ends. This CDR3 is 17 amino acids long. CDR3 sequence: CASSPQWGRGANYGYTF. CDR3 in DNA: TGTGCCAGCTCACCTCAGTGGGGCAGGGGTGCTAACTATGGCTACACCTTC.

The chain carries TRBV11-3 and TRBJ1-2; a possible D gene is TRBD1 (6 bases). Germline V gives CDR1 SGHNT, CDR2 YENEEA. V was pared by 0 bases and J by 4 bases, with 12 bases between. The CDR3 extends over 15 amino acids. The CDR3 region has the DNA TGTGCCAGCAGCTTAGATTCGGGGGGCGGCTATGGCTACACCTTC. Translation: CASSLDSGGGYGYTF.

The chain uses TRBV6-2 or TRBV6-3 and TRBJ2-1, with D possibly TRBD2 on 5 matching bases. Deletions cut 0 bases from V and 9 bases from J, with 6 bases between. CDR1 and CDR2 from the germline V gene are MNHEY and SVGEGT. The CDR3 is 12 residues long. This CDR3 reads CASSYSTTEQFF. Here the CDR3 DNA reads TGTGCCAGCAGTTACTCGACTACTGAGCAGTTCTTC.

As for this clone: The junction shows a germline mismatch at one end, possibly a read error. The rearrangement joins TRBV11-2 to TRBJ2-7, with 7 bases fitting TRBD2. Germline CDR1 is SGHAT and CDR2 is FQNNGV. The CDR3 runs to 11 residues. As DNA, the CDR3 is TGTGCCAGCAGCTTATCCGGGAGGTGGGACTTC. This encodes CASSLSGRWDF. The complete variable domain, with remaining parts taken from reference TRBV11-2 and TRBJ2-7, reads EAGVAQSPRYKIIEKRQSVAFWCNPISGHATLYWYQQILGQGPKLLIQFQNNGVVDDSQLPKDRFSAERLKGVDSTLKIQPAKLEDSAVYLCASSLSGRWDFGPGTRLTVT.

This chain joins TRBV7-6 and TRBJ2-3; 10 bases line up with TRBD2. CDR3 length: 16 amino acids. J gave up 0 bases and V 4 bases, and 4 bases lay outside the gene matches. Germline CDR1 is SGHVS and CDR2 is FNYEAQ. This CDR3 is CASSSGTSESTDTQYF. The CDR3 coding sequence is TGTGCCAGCAGCTCCGGGACTAGCGAGAGCACAGATACGCAGTATTTT.

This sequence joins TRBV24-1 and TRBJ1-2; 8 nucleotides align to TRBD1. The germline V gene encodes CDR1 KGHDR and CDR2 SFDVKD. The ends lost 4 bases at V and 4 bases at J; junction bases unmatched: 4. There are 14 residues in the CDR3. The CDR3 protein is CATSDGQGFYGYTF. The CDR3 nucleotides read TGTGCCACCAGTGACGGACAGGGCTTCTATGGCTACACCTTC.

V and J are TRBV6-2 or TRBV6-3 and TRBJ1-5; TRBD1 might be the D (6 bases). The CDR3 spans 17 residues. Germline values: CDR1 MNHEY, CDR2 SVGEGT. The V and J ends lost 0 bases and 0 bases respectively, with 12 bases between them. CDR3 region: CASSYSDRPYSNQPQHF. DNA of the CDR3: TGTGCCAGCAGTTACTCGGACAGACCCTATAGCAATCAGCCCCAGCATTTT.

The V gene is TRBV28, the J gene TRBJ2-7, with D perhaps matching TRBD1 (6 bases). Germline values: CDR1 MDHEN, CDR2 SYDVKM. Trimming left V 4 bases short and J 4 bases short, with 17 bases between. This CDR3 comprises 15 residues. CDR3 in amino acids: CASSSPGTIRYEQYF. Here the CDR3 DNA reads TGTGCCAGCAGTTCCCCCGGGACAATAAGGTACGAGCAGTACTTC.

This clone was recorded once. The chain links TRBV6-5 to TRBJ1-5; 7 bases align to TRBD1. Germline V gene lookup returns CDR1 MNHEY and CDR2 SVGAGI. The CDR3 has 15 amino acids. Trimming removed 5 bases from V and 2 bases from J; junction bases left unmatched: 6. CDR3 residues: CASSPYGTGNQPQHF. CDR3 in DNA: TGTGCCAGCAGTCCCTACGGGACAGGCAATCAGCCCCAGCATTTT.

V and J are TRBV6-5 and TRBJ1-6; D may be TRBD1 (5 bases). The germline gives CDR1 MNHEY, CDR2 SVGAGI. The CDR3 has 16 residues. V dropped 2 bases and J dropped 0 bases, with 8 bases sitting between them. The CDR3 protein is CASSYRRVSYNSPLHF. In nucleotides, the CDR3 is TGTGCCAGCAGTTACCGCAGGGTCTCCTATAATTCACCCCTCCACTTT.

CDR3 in DNA: TGTGCTAGTGGTTTGACTCGGGGGGCCTCCTACAATGAGCAGTTCTTC. Residues: CASGLTRGASYNEQFF. V and J are TRBV12-5 and TRBJ2-1; D is perhaps TRBD2 (7 bases). The CDR3 runs 16 residues. Per the germline V gene, CDR1 is LGHNT and CDR2 is FRNRAP. V was pared by 2 bases and J by 0 bases, with 11 bases between.

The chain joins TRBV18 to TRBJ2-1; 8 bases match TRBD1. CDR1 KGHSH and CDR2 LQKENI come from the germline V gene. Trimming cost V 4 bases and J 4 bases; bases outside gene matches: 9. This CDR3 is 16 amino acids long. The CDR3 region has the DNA TGTGCCAGCTCACGGGTTAGAAGGACAGGGTACAATGAGCAGTTCTTC. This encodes CASSRVRRTGYNEQFF. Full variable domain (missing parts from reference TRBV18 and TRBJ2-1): NAGVMQNPRHLVRRRGQEARLRCSPMKGHSHVYWYRQLPEEGLKFMVYLQKENIIDESGMPKERFSAEFPKEGPSILRIQQVVRGDSAAYFCASSRVRRTGYNEQFFGPGTRLTVL.